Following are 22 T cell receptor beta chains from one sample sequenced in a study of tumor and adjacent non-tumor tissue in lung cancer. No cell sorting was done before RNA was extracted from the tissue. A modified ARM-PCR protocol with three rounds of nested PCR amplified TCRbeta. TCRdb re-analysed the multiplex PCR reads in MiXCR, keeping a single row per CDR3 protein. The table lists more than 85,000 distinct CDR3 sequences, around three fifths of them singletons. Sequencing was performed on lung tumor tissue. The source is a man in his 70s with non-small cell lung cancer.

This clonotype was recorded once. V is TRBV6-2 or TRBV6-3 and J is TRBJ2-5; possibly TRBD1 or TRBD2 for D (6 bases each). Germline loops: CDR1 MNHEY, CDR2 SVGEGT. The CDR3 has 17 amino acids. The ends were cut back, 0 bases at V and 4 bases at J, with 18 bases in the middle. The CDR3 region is CASSYSISEGGLETQYF. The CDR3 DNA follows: TGTGCCAGCAGTTACTCCATATCGGAGGGGGGCCTAGAGACCCAGTACTTC.

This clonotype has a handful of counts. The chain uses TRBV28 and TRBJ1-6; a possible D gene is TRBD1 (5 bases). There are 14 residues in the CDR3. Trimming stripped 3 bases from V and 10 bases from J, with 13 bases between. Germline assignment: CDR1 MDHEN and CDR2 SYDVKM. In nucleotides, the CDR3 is TGTGCCAGCAGTTTCGGGGGGGGGGACTCACCCCTCCACTTT. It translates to CASSFGGGDSPLHF.

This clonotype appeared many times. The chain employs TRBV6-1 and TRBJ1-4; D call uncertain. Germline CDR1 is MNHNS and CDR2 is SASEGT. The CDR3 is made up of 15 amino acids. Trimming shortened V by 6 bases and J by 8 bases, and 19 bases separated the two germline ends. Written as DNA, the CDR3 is TGTGCCAGCAGCCTAATTAACGGTCCAAAGGAAAAACTGTTTTTT. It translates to CASSLINGPKEKLFF.

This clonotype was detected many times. CDR3 sequence reads: CASSYGQPAWNEQFF. CDR3 nucleotides: TGTGCCAGCAGTTATGGTCAACCCGCCTGGAATGAGCAGTTCTTC. The rearrangement links TRBV6-2 or TRBV6-3 to TRBJ2-1; D gene unclear. Germline loops: CDR1 MNHEY, CDR2 SVGEGT. Trimming cost V 3 bases and J 7 bases, with 16 bases left between them. This CDR3 comprises 15 residues.

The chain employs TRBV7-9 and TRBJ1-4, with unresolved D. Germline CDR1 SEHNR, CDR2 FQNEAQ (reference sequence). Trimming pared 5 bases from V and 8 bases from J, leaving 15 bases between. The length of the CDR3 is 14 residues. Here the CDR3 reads CASSPISLWEKLFF. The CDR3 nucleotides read TGTGCCAGCAGCCCCATATCGCTATGGGAAAAACTGTTTTTT.

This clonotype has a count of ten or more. CDR3 DNA: TGTGCCAGCAGCCAGGACAGGGAGACAGATACGCAGTATTTT. As protein: CASSQDRETDTQYF. The rearrangement uses TRBV6-4 and TRBJ2-3; 8 bases are shared with TRBD1. The V and J ends lost 6 bases and 3 bases, in that order; junction bases with no gene match: 5. The CDR3 covers 14 residues. Germline V gene data show CDR1 as MRHNA and CDR2 as SNTAGT.

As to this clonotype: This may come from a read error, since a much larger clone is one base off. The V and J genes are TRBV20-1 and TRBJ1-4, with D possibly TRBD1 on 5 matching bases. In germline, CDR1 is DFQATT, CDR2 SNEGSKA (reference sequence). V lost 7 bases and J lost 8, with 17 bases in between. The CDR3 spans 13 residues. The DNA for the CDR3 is TGCAGTGTTAAGCAGGGATTTTACGAAAAACTGTTTTTT. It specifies CSVKQGFYEKLFF.

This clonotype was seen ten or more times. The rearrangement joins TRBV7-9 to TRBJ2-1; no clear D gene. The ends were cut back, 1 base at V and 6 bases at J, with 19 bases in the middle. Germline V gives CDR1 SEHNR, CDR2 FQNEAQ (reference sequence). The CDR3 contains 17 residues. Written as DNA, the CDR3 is TGTGCCAGCAGCTTAGTCATGTACAGCAAGTATTCCAATGAGCAGTTCTTC. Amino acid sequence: CASSLVMYSKYSNEQFF.

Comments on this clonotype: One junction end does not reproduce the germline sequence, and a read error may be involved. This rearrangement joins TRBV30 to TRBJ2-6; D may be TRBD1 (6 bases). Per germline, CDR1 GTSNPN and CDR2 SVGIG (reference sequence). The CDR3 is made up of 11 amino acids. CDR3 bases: TGTGCCTGGTTGGGGGCCAACCTCCTGACTTTC. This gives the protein CAWLGANLLTF.

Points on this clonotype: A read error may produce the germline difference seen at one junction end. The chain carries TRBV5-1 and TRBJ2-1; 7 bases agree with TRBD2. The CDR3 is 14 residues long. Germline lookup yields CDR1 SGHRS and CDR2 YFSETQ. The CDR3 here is CTSSGTLYYNEQFF. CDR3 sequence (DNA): TGCACCAGCAGCGGGACCTTATACTACAATGAGCAGTTCTTC.

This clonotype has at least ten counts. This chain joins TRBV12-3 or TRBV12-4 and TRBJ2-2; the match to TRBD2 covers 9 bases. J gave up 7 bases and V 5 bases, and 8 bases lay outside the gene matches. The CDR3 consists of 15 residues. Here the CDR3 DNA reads TGTGCCAGCAGTGGGCCAGCGGGGGGTGACGGGGAGCTGTTTTTT. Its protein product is CASSGPAGGDGELFF.

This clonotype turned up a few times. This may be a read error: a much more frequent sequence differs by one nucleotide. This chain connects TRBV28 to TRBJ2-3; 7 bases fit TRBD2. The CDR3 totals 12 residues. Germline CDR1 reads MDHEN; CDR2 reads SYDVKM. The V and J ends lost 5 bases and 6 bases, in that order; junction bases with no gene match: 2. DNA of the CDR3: TGTGCCAGCAGTCAGGGAGGGGATACGCAGTATTTT. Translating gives CASSQGGDTQYF.

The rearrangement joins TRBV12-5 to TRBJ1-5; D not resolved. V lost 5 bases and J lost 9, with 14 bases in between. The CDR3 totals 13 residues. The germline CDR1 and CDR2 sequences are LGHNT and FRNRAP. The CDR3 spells CASGHRRGRPQHF. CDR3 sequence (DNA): TGTGCTAGTGGTCACAGACGGGGTCGGCCCCAGCATTTT.

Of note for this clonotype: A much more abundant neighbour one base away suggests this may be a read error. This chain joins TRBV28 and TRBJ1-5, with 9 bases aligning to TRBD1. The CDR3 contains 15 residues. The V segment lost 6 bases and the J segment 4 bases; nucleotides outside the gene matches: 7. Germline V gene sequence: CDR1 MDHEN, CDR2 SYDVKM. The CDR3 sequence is CASRAGTGINQPQHF. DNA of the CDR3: TGTGCCAGCAGGGCCGGGACAGGGATAAATCAGCCCCAGCATTTT.

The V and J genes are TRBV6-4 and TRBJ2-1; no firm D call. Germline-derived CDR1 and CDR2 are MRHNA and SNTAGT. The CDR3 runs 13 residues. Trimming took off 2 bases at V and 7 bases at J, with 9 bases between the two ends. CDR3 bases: TGTGCCAGCAGTGACGGTTTCCGTAATGAGCAGTTCTTC. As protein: CASSDGFRNEQFF.

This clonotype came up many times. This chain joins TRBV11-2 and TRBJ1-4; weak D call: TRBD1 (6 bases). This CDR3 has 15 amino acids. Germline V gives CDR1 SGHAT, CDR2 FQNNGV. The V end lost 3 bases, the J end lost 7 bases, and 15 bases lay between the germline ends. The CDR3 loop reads CASSLVGQIGEKLFF. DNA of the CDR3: TGTGCCAGCAGCTTGGTCGGACAGATTGGTGAAAAACTGTTTTTT.

CDR3 DNA sequence: TGCAACTTTGTAGTCCGGAGCGATGAGCAGTTCTTC. It specifies CNFVVRSDEQFF. This rearrangement joins TRBV29-1 to TRBJ2-1, with D hard to call. The CDR3 runs 12 residues. Germline V gene lookup returns CDR1 SQVTM and CDR2 ANQGSEA.

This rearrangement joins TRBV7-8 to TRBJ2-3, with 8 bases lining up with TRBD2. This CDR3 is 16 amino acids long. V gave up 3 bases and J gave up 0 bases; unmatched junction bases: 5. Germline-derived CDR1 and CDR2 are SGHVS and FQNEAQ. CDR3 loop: CASSFASGFSTDTQYF. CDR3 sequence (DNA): TGTGCCAGCAGCTTCGCTAGCGGGTTTAGCACAGATACGCAGTATTTT. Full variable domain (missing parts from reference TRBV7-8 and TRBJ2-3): GAGVSQSPRYKVAKRGQDVALRCDPISGHVSLFWYQQALGQGPEFLTYFQNEAQLDKSGLPSDRFFAERPEGSVSTLKIQRTQQEDSAVYLCASSFASGFSTDTQYFGPGTRLTVL.

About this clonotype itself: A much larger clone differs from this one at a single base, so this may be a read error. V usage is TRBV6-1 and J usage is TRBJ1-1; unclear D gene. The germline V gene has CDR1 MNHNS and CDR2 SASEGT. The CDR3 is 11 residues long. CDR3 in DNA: TGTGTCAGTCTGAAGAACACTGAAGCTTTCTTT. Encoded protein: CVSLKNTEAFF.

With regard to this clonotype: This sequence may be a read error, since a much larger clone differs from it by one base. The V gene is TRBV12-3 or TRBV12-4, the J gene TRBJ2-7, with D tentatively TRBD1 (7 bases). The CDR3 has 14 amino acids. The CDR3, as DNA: TGTGCCAGCAGTGGAACCCACAGGGGACGGGAGCGGTACTTC. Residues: CASSGTHRGRERYF.

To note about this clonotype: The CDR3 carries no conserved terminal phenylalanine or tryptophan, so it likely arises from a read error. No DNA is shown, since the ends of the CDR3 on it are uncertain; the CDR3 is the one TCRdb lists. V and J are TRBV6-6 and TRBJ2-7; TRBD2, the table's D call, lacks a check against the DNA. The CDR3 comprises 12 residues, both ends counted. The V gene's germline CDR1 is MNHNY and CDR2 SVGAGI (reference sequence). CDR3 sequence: CVSSYGASWANI.

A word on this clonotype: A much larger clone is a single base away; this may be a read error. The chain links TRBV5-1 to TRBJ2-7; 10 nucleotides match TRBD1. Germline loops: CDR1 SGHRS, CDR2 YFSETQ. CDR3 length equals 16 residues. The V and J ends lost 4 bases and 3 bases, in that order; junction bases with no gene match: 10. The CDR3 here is CASSPLARTGGYEQYF. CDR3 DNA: TGCGCCAGCAGCCCCCTGGCCCGGACAGGGGGCTACGAGCAGTACTTC.